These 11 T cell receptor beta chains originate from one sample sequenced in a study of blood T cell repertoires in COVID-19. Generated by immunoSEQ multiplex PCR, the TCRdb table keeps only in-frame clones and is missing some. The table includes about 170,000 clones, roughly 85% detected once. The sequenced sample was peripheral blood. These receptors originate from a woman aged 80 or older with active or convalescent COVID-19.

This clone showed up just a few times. The CDR3 nucleotides are TGTGCCAGCAGTTCGCTCGGGGGTTTTACGGAAAAACTGTTTTTT. It yields the protein CASSSLGGFTEKLFF. This sequence joins TRBV28 and TRBJ1-4, with D possibly being TRBD1 (5 bases). CDR3 length: 15 residues. The V and J ends lost 4 bases and 8 bases respectively, with 17 bases between them. The germline gives CDR1 MDHEN, CDR2 SYDVKM. Looking up the rest from reference TRBV28 and TRBJ1-4 gives the full variable domain: DVKVTQSSRYLVKRTGEKVFLECVQDMDHENMFWYRQDPGLGLRLIYFSYDVKMKEKGDIPEGYSVSREKKERFSLILESASTNQTSMYLCASSSLGGFTEKLFFGSGTQLSVL.

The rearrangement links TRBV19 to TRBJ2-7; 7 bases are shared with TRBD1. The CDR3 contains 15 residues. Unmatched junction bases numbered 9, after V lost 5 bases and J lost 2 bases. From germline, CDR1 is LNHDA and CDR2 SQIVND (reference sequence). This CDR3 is CASSPQGTAAYEQYF. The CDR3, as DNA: TGTGCCAGTAGTCCGCAGGGGACAGCTGCCTACGAGCAGTACTTC.

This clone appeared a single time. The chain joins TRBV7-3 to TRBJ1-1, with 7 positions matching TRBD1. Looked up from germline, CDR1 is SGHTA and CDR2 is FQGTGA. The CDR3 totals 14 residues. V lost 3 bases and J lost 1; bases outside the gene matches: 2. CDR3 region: CASSLGQPNTEAFF. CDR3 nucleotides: TGTGCCAGCAGCTTGGGACAGCCGAACACTGAAGCTTTCTTT.

CDR3 amino acids: CASSLSPTGVETQYF. The CDR3 DNA follows: TGTGCCAGCAGCCTTAGTCCGACGGGGGTGGAAACGCAGTATTTT. The genes are TRBV9 and TRBJ2-3; possible D gene TRBD2, 6 bases. The V gene lost 4 bases and the J gene lost 9 bases, with 21 bases spanning the gap. CDR3 length equals 15 residues. CDR1 is SGDLS and CDR2 is YYNGEE in the germline V gene.

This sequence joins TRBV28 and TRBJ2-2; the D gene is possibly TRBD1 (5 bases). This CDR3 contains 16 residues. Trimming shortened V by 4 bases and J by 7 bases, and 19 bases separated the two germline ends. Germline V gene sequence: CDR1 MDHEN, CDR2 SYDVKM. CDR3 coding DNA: TGTGCCAGCAGTTCCCCCCCCAAGGGGATTATCGGGGAGCTGTTTTTT. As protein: CASSSPPKGIIGELFF. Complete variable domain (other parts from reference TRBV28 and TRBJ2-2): DVKVTQSSRYLVKRTGEKVFLECVQDMDHENMFWYRQDPGLGLRLIYFSYDVKMKEKGDIPEGYSVSREKKERFSLILESASTNQTSMYLCASSSPPKGIIGELFFGEGSRLTVL.

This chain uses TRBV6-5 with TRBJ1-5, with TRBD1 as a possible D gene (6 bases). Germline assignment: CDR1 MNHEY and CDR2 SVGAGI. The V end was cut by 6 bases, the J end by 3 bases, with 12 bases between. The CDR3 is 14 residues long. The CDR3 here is CASRGWTANQPQHF. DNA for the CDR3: TGTGCCAGCAGAGGTTGGACAGCCAATCAGCCCCAGCATTTT.

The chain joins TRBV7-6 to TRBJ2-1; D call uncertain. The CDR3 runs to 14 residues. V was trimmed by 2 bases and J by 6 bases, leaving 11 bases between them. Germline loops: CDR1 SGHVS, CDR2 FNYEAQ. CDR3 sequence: CASSLITPGNEQFF. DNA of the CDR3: TGTGCCAGCAGCTTAATCACTCCCGGCAATGAGCAGTTCTTC.

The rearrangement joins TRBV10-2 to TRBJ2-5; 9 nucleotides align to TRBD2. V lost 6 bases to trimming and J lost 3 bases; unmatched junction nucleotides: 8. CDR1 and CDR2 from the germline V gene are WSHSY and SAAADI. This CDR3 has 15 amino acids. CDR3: CASRWTTSGEETQYF. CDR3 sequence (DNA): TGCGCCAGCAGATGGACGACTAGCGGCGAAGAGACCCAGTACTTC.

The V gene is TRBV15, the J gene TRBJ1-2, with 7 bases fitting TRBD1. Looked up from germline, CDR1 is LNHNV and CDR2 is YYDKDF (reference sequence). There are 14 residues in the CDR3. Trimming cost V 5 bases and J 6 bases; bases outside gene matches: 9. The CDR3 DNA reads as TGTGCCACCAGCCCTCGACAGGGTATCGATGGCTACACCTTC. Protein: CATSPRQGIDGYTF.

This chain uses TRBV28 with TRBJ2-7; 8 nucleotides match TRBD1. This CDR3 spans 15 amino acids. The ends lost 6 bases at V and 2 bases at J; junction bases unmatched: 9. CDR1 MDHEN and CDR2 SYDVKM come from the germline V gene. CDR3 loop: CASSLQGALAYEQYF. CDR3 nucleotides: TGTGCCAGCAGCCTCCAGGGGGCTCTCGCCTACGAGCAGTACTTC.

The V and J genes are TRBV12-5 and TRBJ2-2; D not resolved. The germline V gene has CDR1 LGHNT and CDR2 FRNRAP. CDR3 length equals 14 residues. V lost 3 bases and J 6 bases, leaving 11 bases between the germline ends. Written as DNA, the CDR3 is TGTGCTAGTGGTTTAGATACTCGGGCCGGGGAGCTGTTTTTT. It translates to CASGLDTRAGELFF.